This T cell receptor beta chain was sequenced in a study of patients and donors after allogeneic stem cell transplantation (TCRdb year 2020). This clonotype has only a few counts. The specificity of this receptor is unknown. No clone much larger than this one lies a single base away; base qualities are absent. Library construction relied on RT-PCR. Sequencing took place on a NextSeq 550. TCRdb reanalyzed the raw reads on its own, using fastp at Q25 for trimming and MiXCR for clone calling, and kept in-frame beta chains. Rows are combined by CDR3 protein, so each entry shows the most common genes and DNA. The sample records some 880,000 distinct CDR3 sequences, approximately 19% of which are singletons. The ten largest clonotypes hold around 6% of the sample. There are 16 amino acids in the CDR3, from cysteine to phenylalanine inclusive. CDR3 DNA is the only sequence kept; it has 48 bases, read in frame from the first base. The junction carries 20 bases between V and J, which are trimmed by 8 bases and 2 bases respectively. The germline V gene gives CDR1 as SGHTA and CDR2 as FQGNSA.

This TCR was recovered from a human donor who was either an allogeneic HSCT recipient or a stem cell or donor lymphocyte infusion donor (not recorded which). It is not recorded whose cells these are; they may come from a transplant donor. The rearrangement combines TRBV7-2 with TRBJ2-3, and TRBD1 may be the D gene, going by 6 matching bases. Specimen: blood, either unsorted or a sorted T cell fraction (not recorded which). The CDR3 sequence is CASASRVGAYTDTQYF. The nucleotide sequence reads TGTGCCAGCGCCAGTAGGGTGGGGGCATACACAGATACGCAGTATTTT.